A single sample gave rise to the 7 T cell receptor beta chains below, sequenced in a study of identical twins. TCRdb re-called the 5' RACE reads through MiXCR, storing one row per CDR3 protein. Of hundreds of thousands of distinct CDR3 sequences listed, approximately 21% are singletons. This sample was also put to use in a study of T cells expressing NK-cell markers.

The specimen was PBMCs. Receptors originate from a woman in her late teens or twenties in good health.

The chain joins TRBV20-1 to TRBJ2-1, with 11 bases aligning to TRBD2. Germline CDR1 DFQATT, CDR2 SNEGSKA (reference sequence). This CDR3 has 18 amino acids. After removal of 2 bases from V and 0 bases from J, the junction contained 9 bases not matched to a gene. CDR3 DNA sequence: TGCAGTGCTAGATTTAGACTAGCGGGGAGGAGCTCCTACAATGAGCAGTTCTTC. This gives the protein CSARFRLAGRSSYNEQFF.

In its sample, this clonotype was seen a few times. This chain connects TRBV5-5 to TRBJ2-5; TRBD1 matches 10 bases. This CDR3 spans 17 amino acids. J was trimmed by 3 bases and V by 0 bases; bases with no gene match: 8. CDR1 SGHKS and CDR2 YYEKEE come from the germline V gene (reference sequence). CDR3 nucleotide sequence: TGTGCCAGCAGCTTGGAGCCGGGACAGGGGACCAAAGAGACCCAGTACTTC. Amino acids: CASSLEPGQGTKETQYF.

This clonotype was seen a handful of times. The rearrangement uses TRBV20-1 and TRBJ2-7; TRBD2 might be the D (5 bases). The CDR3 runs to 13 residues. V lost 4 bases and J 2 bases, leaving 12 bases between the germline ends. Germline V gives CDR1 DFQATT, CDR2 SNEGSKA (reference sequence). The CDR3 protein is CSAKNGNTYEQYF. The CDR3 DNA is TGCAGTGCTAAGAACGGGAACACCTACGAGCAGTACTTC.

The genes are TRBV20-1 and TRBJ2-1, with D possibly being TRBD1 (6 bases). Germline CDR1 is DFQATT and CDR2 is SNEGSKA (reference sequence). CDR3 length equals 11 residues. Trimming removed 6 bases at V and 13 bases at J, with 16 bases between. DNA for the CDR3: TGCAGTGCCAAGGAAGCAGGGGTCCAGTTCTTC. Translation gives CSAKEAGVQFF.

This clonotype occurred a few times. The V call is TRBV10-3, the J call TRBJ2-7; TRBD2 agrees at 9 bases. The V segment lost 7 bases and the J segment 5 bases; nucleotides outside the gene matches: 12. Germline CDR1 reads ENHRY; CDR2 reads SYGVKD. This CDR3 spans 15 amino acids. CDR3: CAIKAGGRGAHEQYF. CDR3 coding DNA: TGTGCCATCAAAGCCGGCGGGAGGGGAGCCCACGAGCAGTACTTC.

This chain joins TRBV3-1 and TRBJ1-2; D not certain. The CDR3 is 14 residues long. Deletions cut 5 bases from V and 8 bases from J, with 18 bases between. Looked up from germline, CDR1 is LGHDT and CDR2 is YNNKEL (reference sequence). CDR3 coding DNA: TGTGCCAGCAGCTCAGCGGCCGTCCCGGGCGGCTACACCTTC. It codes for CASSSAAVPGGYTF.

This clonotype was found many times. The chain joins TRBV12-3 or TRBV12-4 to TRBJ2-7; D possibly corresponds to TRBD2 (5 bases). The CDR3 is 12 amino acids. Deletions cut 6 bases from V and 11 bases from J, with 17 bases between. CDR3 in amino acids: CASRGLSPTEYF. CDR3 DNA: TGTGCCAGCAGAGGACTTTCACCAACGGAGTACTTC.